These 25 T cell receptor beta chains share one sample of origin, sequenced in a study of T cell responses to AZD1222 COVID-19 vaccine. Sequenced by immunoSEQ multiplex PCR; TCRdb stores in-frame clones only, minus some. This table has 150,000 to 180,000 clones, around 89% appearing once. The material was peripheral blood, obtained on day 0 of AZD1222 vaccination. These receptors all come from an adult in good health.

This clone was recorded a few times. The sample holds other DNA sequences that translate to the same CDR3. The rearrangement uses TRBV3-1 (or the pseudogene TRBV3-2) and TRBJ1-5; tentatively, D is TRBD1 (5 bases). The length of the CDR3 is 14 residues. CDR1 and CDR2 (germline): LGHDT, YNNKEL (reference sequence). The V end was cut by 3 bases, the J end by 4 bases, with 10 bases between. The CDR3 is CASSQAGGNQPQHF. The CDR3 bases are TGTGCCAGCAGCCAGGCGGGGGGAAATCAGCCCCAGCATTTT.

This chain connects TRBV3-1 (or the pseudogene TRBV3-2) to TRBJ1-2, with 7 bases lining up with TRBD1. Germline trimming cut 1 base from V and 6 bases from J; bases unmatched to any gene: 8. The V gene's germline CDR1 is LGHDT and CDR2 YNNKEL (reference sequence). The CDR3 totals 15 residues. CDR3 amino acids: CASSQVGEGANGYTF. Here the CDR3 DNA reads TGTGCCAGCAGCCAAGTAGGGGAGGGGGCTAATGGCTACACCTTC.

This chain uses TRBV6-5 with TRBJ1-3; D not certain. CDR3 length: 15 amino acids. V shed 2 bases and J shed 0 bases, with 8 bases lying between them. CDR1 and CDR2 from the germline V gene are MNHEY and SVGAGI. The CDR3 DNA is TGTGCCAGCAGTTACAGGAGCTACTCTGGAAACACCATATATTTT. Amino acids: CASSYRSYSGNTIYF.

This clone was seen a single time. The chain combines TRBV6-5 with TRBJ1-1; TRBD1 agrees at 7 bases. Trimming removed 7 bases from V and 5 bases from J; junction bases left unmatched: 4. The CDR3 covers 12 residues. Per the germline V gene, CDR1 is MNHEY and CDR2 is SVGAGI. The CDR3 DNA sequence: TGTGCCAGCACCAGGGGGGGGACTGAAGCTTTCTTT. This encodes CASTRGGTEAFF.

The CDR3 loop reads CASSISFWRENTEAFF. CDR3 sequence (DNA): TGTGCCAGTAGTATCTCGTTTTGGAGGGAGAACACTGAAGCTTTCTTT. This rearrangement joins TRBV19 to TRBJ1-1; D gene unclear. The CDR3 runs to 16 residues. The V gene's germline CDR1 is LNHDA and CDR2 SQIVND (reference sequence). Trimming cost V 3 bases and J 1 base, with 15 bases left between them.

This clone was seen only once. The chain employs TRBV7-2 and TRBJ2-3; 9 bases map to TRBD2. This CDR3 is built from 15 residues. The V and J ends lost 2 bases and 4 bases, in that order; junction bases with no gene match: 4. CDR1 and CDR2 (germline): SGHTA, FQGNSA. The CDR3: CASSLISGGPDTQYF. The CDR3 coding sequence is TGTGCCAGCAGCTTAATCAGCGGGGGGCCAGATACGCAGTATTTT.

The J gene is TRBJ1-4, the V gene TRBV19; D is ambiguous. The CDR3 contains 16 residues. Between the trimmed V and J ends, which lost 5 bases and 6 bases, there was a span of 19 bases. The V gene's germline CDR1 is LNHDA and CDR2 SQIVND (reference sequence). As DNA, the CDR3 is TGTGCCAGTAGTGGTATCCTCCCTGCCGGGGATGAAAAACTGTTTTTT. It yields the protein CASSGILPAGDEKLFF.

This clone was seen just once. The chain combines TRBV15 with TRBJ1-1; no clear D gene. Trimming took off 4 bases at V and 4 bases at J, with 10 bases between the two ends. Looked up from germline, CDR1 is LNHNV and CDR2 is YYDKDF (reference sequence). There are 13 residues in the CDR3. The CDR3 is CATSTEGRTEAFF. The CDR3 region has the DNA TGTGCCACCAGCACGGAGGGTCGCACTGAAGCTTTCTTT.

This CDR3 is CASSQQGAGYTF. DNA for the CDR3: TGTGCCAGCAGCCAACAGGGTGCTGGCTACACCTTC. The chain employs TRBV13 and TRBJ1-2; D might be TRBD1 (6 bases). The germline CDR1 and CDR2 sequences are PRHDT and FYEKMQ (reference sequence). The CDR3 has 12 residues. The V gene lost 5 bases and the J gene lost 7 bases, with 11 bases spanning the gap. The variable domain in full, completed from reference TRBV13 and TRBJ1-2, reads AAGVIQSPRHLIKEKRETATLKCYPIPRHDTVYWYQQGPGQDPQFLISFYEKMQSDKGSIPDRFSAQQFSDYHSELNMSSLELGDSALYFCASSQQGAGYTFGSGTRLTVV.

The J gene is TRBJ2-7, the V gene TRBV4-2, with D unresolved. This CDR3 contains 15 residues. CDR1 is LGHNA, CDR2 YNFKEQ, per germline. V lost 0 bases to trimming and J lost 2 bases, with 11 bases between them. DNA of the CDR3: TGTGCCAGCAGCCAAGATATCAGCAGAACCTACGAGCAGTACTTC. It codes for CASSQDISRTYEQYF.

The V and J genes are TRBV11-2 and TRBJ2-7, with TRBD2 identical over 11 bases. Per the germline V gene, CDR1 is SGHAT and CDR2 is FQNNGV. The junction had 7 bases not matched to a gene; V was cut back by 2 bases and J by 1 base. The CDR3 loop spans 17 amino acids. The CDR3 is CASSLLAGGLPSYEQYF. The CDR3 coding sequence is TGTGCCAGCAGCTTACTAGCGGGGGGACTCCCTTCCTACGAGCAGTACTTC.

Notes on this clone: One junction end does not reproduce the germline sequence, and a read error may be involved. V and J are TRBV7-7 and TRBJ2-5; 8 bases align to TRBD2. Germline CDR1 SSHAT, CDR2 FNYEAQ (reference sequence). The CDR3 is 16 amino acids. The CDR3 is CASSLAGSGQQETQYF. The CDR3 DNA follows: TGTGCTAGCAGCTTAGCGGGATCGGGACAACAAGAGACCCAGTACTTC.

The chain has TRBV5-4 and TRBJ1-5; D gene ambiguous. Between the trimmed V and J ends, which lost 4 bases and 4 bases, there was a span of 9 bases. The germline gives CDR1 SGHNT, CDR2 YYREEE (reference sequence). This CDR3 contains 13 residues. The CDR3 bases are TGTGCCAGCAGCAAGGACCCTAATCAGCCCCAGCATTTT. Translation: CASSKDPNQPQHF.

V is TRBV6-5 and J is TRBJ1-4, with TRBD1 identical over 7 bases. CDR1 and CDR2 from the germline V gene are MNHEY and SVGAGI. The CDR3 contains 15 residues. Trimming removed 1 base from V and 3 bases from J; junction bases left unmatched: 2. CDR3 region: CASSYLTGANEKLFF. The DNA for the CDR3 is TGTGCCAGCAGTTACTTAACAGGGGCTAATGAAAAACTGTTTTTT.

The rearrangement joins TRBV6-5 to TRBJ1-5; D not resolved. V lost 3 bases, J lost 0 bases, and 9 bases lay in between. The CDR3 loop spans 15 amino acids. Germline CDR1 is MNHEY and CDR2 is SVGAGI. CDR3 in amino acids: CASSYTAYSNQPQHF. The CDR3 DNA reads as TGTGCCAGCAGTTATACGGCGTATAGCAATCAGCCCCAGCATTTT.

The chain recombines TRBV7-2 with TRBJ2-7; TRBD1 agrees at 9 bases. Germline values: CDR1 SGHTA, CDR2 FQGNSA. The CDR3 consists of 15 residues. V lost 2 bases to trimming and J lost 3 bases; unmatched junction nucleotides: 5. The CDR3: CASSLWGTGIYEQYF. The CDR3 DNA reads TGTGCCAGCAGCTTATGGGGGACAGGGATCTACGAGCAGTACTTC.

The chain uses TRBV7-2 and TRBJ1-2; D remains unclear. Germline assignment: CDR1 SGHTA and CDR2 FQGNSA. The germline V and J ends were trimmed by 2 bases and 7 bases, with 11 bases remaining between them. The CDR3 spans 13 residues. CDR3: CASSLSPPRGYTF. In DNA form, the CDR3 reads TGTGCCAGCAGCTTAAGCCCACCCCGTGGCTACACCTTC.

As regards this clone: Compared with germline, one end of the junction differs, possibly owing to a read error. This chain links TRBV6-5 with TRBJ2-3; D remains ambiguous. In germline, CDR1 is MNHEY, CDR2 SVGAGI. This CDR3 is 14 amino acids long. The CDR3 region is CVSSSLTATDTQYF. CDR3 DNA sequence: TGTGTCAGCAGTTCGTTGACGGCCACAGATACGCAGTATTTT.

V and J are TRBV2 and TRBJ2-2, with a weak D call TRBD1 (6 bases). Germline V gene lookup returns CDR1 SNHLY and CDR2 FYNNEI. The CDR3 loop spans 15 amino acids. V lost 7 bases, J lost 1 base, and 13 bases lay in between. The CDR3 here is CASTPQGLNTGELFF. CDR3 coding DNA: TGTGCCAGCACTCCCCAGGGGCTGAACACCGGGGAGCTGTTTTTT.

CDR3 residues: CASSLAGTDMNTEAFF. CDR3 bases: TGCGCCAGCAGCTTGGCAGGGACAGATATGAACACTGAAGCTTTCTTT. The rearrangement joins TRBV5-1 to TRBJ1-1; TRBD1 matches at 7 bases. The CDR3 loop spans 16 amino acids. In germline, CDR1 is SGHRS, CDR2 YFSETQ. The junction had 5 bases not matched to a gene; V was cut back by 0 bases and J by 0 bases.

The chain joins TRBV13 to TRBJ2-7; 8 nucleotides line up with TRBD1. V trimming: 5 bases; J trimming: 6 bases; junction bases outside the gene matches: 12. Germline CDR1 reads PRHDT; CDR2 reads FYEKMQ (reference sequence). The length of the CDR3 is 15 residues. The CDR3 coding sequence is TGTGCCAGCAGCCCCCTGACAGGGGCTTCACGCGAGCAGTACTTC. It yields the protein CASSPLTGASREQYF.

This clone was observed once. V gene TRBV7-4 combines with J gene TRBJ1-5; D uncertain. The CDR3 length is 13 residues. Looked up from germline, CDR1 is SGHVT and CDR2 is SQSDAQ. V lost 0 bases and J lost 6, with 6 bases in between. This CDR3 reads CASSLALCQPQHF. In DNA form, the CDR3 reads TGTGCCAGCAGCTTAGCGCTGTGTCAGCCCCAGCATTTT.

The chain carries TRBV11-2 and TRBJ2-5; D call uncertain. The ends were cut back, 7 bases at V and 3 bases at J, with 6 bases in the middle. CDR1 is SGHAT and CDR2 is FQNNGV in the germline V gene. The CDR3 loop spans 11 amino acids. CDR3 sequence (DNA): TGTGCCAGCACCAAGGAAGAGACCCAGTACTTC. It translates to CASTKEETQYF.

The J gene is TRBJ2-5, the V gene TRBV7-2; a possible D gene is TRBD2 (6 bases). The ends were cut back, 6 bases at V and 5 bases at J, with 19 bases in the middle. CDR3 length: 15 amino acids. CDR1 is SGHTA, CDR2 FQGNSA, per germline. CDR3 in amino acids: CASSPIDPGRETQYF. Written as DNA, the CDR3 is TGTGCCAGCAGTCCAATTGATCCTGGGAGGGAGACCCAGTACTTC.

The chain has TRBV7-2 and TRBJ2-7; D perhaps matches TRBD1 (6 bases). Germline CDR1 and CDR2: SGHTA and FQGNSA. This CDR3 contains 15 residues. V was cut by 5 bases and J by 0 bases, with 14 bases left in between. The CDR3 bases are TGTGCCAGCAGCCAACAGGGTGGGGTCTCCTACGAGCAGTACTTC. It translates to CASSQQGGVSYEQYF.